This T cell receptor beta chain was recovered during a study of shared clonotypes between healthy human individuals. Whole-study context: The donors, two women and a few men, were aged 18 to 49.

Some clones are missing from TCRdb's copy, which holds only in-frame ones; the method was immunoSEQ multiplex PCR. The sample yields around 2,100,000 clones, over 85% seen once. This CDR3 region has 16 residues. Trimming took 4 bases from V and 5 from J, leaving 18 bases between them. Per germline, CDR1 LNHNV and CDR2 YYDKDF (reference sequence). Study-wide findings and caveats: Among the subsets, naive ones generally showed larger estimated richness than memory ones.

Details on this clone: Antigen: not known.

CD45RO negativity and positive selection for CCR7 defined naive CD8 cells, a population that excluded terminally differentiated effector memory CD45RA+ cells. Study donors comprised healthy, HIV-negative adults devoid of recent acute infection or vaccination. The chain joins TRBV15 to TRBJ2-4, with D possibly matching TRBD2 (6 bases). This sequence originates from a man aged 18 to 35 in good health. The sample taken for sequencing was naive CD8+ T cells sorted from blood. The CDR3 sequence: CATSTRDFYDENIQYF. The CDR3 DNA is TGTGCCACCAGCACCCGGGACTTCTATGACGAAAACATTCAGTACTTC.